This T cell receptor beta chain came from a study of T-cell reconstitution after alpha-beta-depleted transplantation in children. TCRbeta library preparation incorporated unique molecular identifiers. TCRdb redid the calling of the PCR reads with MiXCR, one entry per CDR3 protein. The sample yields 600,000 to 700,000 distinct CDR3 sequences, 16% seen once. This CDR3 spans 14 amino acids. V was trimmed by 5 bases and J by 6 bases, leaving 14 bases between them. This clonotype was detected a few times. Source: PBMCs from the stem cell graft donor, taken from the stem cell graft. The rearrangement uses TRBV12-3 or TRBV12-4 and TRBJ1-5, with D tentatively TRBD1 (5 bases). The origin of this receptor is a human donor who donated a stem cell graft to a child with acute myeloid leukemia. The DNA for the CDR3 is TGTGCCAGCAGTCCTCAAGGGGTGAGTCAGCCCCAGCATTTT. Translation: CASSPQGVSQPQHF.